Shown below are 21 T cell receptor beta chains from a single sample sequenced in a study of blood T cell repertoires in COVID-19. Profiling relied on immunoSEQ multiplex PCR, and the TCRdb table lists in-frame clones only, not all of them. The sample has a few hundred thousand clones; about 80% are singletons. Sequenced sample: peripheral blood. The receptor source for this set is a man older than 75 with acute or convalescent COVID-19.

This clone was seen more than once but under ten times. J is TRBJ1-2 and V is TRBV6-5; the match to TRBD1 covers 8 bases. In germline, CDR1 is MNHEY, CDR2 SVGAGI. The CDR3 has 15 amino acids. With V trimmed by 5 bases and J by 2 bases, 7 bases remained unmatched. CDR3 region: CASSRQGTTNYGYTF. Written as DNA, the CDR3 is TGTGCCAGCAGTCGACAGGGGACTACAAACTATGGCTACACCTTC.

The chain recombines TRBV18 with TRBJ2-7, with D perhaps TRBD1 (5 bases). This CDR3 comprises 13 residues. Trimming took off 2 bases at V and 5 bases at J, with 10 bases between the two ends. Germline CDR1 KGHSH, CDR2 LQKENI. DNA for the CDR3: TGTGCCAGCTCACCAGGCCCAGGGAACGAGCAGTACTTC. This sequence encodes CASSPGPGNEQYF.

The chain is built from TRBV5-5 and TRBJ2-2, with D possibly being TRBD1 (7 bases). With 6 bases removed from V and 1 base from J, the gap between germline ends came to 16 bases. The germline V gene has CDR1 SGHKS and CDR2 YYEKEE (reference sequence). CDR3 length equals 16 residues. CDR3 DNA sequence: TGTGCCAGCAACACCCAGGGGGGCCTGAACACCGGGGAGCTGTTTTTT. This encodes CASNTQGGLNTGELFF.

CDR3 nucleotides: TGTGCCAGCAGCTTCGAGCTACGCTCTGGAAACACCATATATTTT. It encodes CASSFELRSGNTIYF. This sequence joins TRBV7-2 and TRBJ1-3; D unclear. The CDR3 sequence is 15 residues long. Trimming stripped 3 bases from V and 0 bases from J, with 9 bases between. Germline CDR1 reads SGHTA; CDR2 reads FQGNSA.

V is TRBV12-3 or TRBV12-4 and J is TRBJ2-4; the D gene is possibly TRBD1 (5 bases). The V and J ends lost 6 bases and 0 bases respectively, with 6 bases between them. The CDR3 extends over 13 amino acids. In DNA, the CDR3 is TGTGCCAGCAGCCAGGGAGCCAAAAACATTCAGTACTTC. Protein sequence: CASSQGAKNIQYF.

The CDR3 bases are TGTGCCAGCAGGGGACAGGGGGCGGGACAGCCCCAGCATTTT. This encodes CASRGQGAGQPQHF. This chain uses TRBV6-5 with TRBJ1-5; TRBD1 matches at 12 bases. V lost 6 bases and J lost 7; bases outside the gene matches: 4. Germline V gene sequence: CDR1 MNHEY, CDR2 SVGAGI. The CDR3 has 14 amino acids.

The rearrangement joins TRBV6-5 to TRBJ1-4, with TRBD1 identical over 7 bases. The CDR3 length is 12 residues. Germline CDR1 is MNHEY and CDR2 is SVGAGI. J was trimmed by 8 bases and V by 5 bases; bases with no gene match: 2. CDR3 in DNA: TGTGCCAGCAGTCGACAGGGCGAAAAACTGTTTTTT. Protein sequence: CASSRQGEKLFF.

The chain has TRBV11-2 and TRBJ1-2, with TRBD1 identical over 11 bases. The CDR3 runs 18 residues. Germline lookup yields CDR1 SGHAT and CDR2 FQNNGV. V gave up 1 base and J gave up 4 bases; unmatched junction bases: 11. CDR3 DNA: TGTGCCAGCAGCTTAGGTTGGACAGGGGGCGCAATGAGCTATGGCTACACCTTC. Its translation: CASSLGWTGGAMSYGYTF. The entire variable domain, with the rest obtained from reference TRBV11-2 and TRBJ1-2, is as follows: EAGVAQSPRYKIIEKRQSVAFWCNPISGHATLYWYQQILGQGPKLLIQFQNNGVVDDSQLPKDRFSAERLKGVDSTLKIQPAKLEDSAVYLCASSLGWTGGAMSYGYTFGSGTRLTVV.

The chain employs TRBV28 and TRBJ2-1; TRBD2 aligns across 9 bases. The CDR3 is made up of 16 amino acids. Trimming cost V 6 bases and J 1 base; bases outside gene matches: 7. Germline CDR1 reads MDHEN; CDR2 reads SYDVKM. For the CDR3, the DNA is TGTGCCAGCAGGATCGGCGGGGGGGTATCCTACAATGAGCAGTTCTTC. This translates into CASRIGGGVSYNEQFF.

V gene TRBV2 combines with J gene TRBJ2-1; D gene unclear. The CDR3 spans 14 residues. Trimming removed 7 bases from V and 0 bases from J, with 10 bases in between. The germline V gene has CDR1 SNHLY and CDR2 FYNNEI. CDR3 sequence: CASTPGSSYNEQFF. The CDR3 nucleotides read TGTGCCAGCACCCCCGGTAGCTCCTACAATGAGCAGTTCTTC.

The chain carries TRBV12-3 or TRBV12-4 and TRBJ2-5; no clear D gene. This CDR3 comprises 13 residues. V lost 5 bases, J lost 4 bases, and 11 bases lay in between. CDR3 sequence reads: CASSRMSRETQYF. The CDR3 region has the DNA TGTGCCAGCAGTCGAATGAGCCGAGAGACCCAGTACTTC.

This chain links TRBV12-3 or TRBV12-4 with TRBJ1-1; D possibly corresponds to TRBD1 (5 bases). CDR3 length: 12 amino acids. V was pared by 6 bases and J by 7 bases, with 12 bases between. The chain's CDR3 is CASSRDRFEAFF. In DNA, the CDR3 is TGTGCCAGCAGCCGCGACAGATTTGAAGCTTTCTTT.

This rearrangement joins TRBV11-3 to TRBJ2-5; the match to TRBD1 covers 9 bases. The CDR3 is made up of 14 amino acids. V was pared by 5 bases and J by 3 bases, with 4 bases of the junction left unmatched. From germline, CDR1 is SGHNT and CDR2 YENEEA. CDR3 in amino acids: CASSPRTGEETQYF. In DNA, the CDR3 is TGTGCCAGCAGCCCGCGGACAGGGGAAGAGACCCAGTACTTC.

The chain combines TRBV19 with TRBJ1-1, with 10 bases fitting TRBD1. Germline assignment: CDR1 LNHDA and CDR2 SQIVND (reference sequence). The CDR3 contains 15 residues. V shed 3 bases and J 6 bases; nucleotides not matched to a gene: 7. The CDR3 region has the DNA TGTGCCAGTAGTATTACTGGGACAGGGGACCCTGAAGCTTTCTTT. It specifies CASSITGTGDPEAFF.

V usage is TRBV2 and J usage is TRBJ2-4; maybe TRBD2 (6 bases). V was shortened by 4 bases and J by 1 base, with 20 bases between the two germline ends. Germline values: CDR1 SNHLY, CDR2 FYNNEI. CDR3 size: 18 residues. The CDR3 is CASSGASDILLAKNIQYF. In nucleotides, the CDR3 is TGTGCCAGCAGTGGGGCTAGCGATATACTCCTCGCCAAAAACATTCAGTACTTC. Complete variable domain (other parts from reference TRBV2 and TRBJ2-4): EPEVTQTPSHQVTQMGQEVILRCVPISNHLYFYWYRQILGQKVEFLVSFYNNEISEKSEIFDDQFSVERPDGSNFTLKIRSTKLEDSAMYFCASSGASDILLAKNIQYFGAGTRLSVL.

This chain joins TRBV6-6 and TRBJ1-2; 8 nucleotides line up with TRBD1. The V segment lost 5 bases and the J segment 2 bases; nucleotides outside the gene matches: 7. This CDR3 is built from 15 residues. In germline, CDR1 is MNHNY, CDR2 SVGAGI (reference sequence). Here the CDR3 reads CASSPTGEENYGYTF. The CDR3, as DNA: TGTGCCAGCAGTCCGACAGGGGAGGAAAACTATGGCTACACCTTC.

This chain joins TRBV9 and TRBJ1-2; tentatively, D is TRBD1 (5 bases). The CDR3 covers 19 residues. Per germline, CDR1 SGDLS and CDR2 YYNGEE. With 2 bases removed from V and 4 bases from J, the gap between germline ends came to 27 bases. CDR3 nucleotide sequence: TGTGCCAGCAGCGTGGGACTCACAAGTAGGGTGGGAAAGTCCTATGGCTACACCTTC. This translates into CASSVGLTSRVGKSYGYTF.

The V call is TRBV28, the J call TRBJ1-2; D gene unclear. The V gene's germline CDR1 is MDHEN and CDR2 SYDVKM. The CDR3 runs to 14 residues. V lost 7 bases and J 2 bases, leaving 14 bases between the germline ends. CDR3 protein: CASIERNLNYGYTF. The CDR3 bases are TGTGCCAGCATTGAGAGGAATCTCAACTATGGCTACACCTTC.

The chain is built from TRBV2 and TRBJ2-5; the match to TRBD1 covers 7 bases. Unmatched junction bases numbered 7, after V lost 5 bases and J lost 4 bases. CDR3 size: 14 residues. Germline V CDR1 and CDR2: SNHLY, FYNNEI. Here the CDR3 DNA reads TGTGCCAGCAGTATCCGGGACAGCGGAGAGACCCAGTACTTC. It yields the protein CASSIRDSGETQYF. Supplemented by reference TRBV2 and TRBJ2-5, the full variable domain reads EPEVTQTPSHQVTQMGQEVILRCVPISNHLYFYWYRQILGQKVEFLVSFYNNEISEKSEIFDDQFSVERPDGSNFTLKIRSTKLEDSAMYFCASSIRDSGETQYFGPGTRLLVL.

The chain combines TRBV6-2 or TRBV6-3 with TRBJ2-7; no clear D gene. The germline gives CDR1 MNHEY, CDR2 SVGEGT. V lost 2 bases to trimming and J lost 2 bases, with 13 bases between them. The CDR3 sequence is 15 residues long. This CDR3 is CASSYPRGSTYEQYF. The CDR3, as DNA: TGTGCCAGCAGTTACCCTCGAGGCAGTACCTACGAGCAGTACTTC.

The chain is built from TRBV18 and TRBJ2-5, with TRBD1 matching over 12 bases. The CDR3 contains 16 residues. V shed 2 bases, J shed 4 bases, and the junction held 5 bases outside the gene matches. CDR1 and CDR2 from the germline V gene are KGHSH and LQKENI. CDR3 in DNA: TGTGCCAGCTCACCAGGGACAGGGGGCAAAGGAGAGACCCAGTACTTC. Its translation is CASSPGTGGKGETQYF. Combining the CDR3 with reference TRBV18 and TRBJ2-5 gives the whole variable domain NAGVMQNPRHLVRRRGQEARLRCSPMKGHSHVYWYRQLPEEGLKFMVYLQKENIIDESGMPKERFSAEFPKEGPSILRIQQVVRGDSAAYFCASSPGTGGKGETQYFGPGTRLLVL.